Presented here are 6 T cell receptor beta chains from one specimen sequenced in a study of cytomegalovirus exposure and HLA in healthy donors. Use of 60 Vbeta and 13 Jbeta primers characterized the PCR. Measured with immunoSEQ multiplex PCR; TCRdb has only the in-frame clones, and not every one. The sample includes fewer than 250,000 clones, over 65% seen only once; the top ten take over 0.55%. Sequenced material: PBMCs. These receptor sequences come from a man aged 18 to 30 in good health and CMV-seronegative.

V gene TRBV29-1 combines with J gene TRBJ1-2; D remains ambiguous. This CDR3 has 16 amino acids. V lost 2 bases and J 4 bases, leaving 20 bases between the germline ends. The germline gives CDR1 SQVTM, CDR2 ANQGSEA. CDR3 DNA sequence: TGCAGCGTTGAAAAGTCAATGGACTGGACTATCTATGGCTACACCTTC. The encoded protein is CSVEKSMDWTIYGYTF. Supplemented by reference TRBV29-1 and TRBJ1-2, the full variable domain reads SAVISQKPSRDICQRGTSLTIQCQVDSQVTMMFWYRQQPGQSLTLIATANQGSEATYESGFVIDKFPISRPNLTFSTLTVSNMSPEDSSIYLCSVEKSMDWTIYGYTFGSGTRLTVV.

J is TRBJ1-1 and V is TRBV7-8; no definite D call. CDR1 is SGHVS and CDR2 is FQNEAQ in the germline V gene. The ends were cut back, 1 base at V and 4 bases at J, with 13 bases in the middle. The CDR3 length is 15 residues. Here the CDR3 reads CASSLVGRGGTEAFF. In DNA form, the CDR3 reads TGTGCCAGCAGCTTAGTGGGCCGGGGTGGCACTGAAGCTTTCTTT.

The genes are TRBV12-5 and TRBJ1-5; 8 bases agree with TRBD1. This CDR3 comprises 16 residues. V was clipped by 0 bases and J by 9 bases; unmatched bases: 10. Germline V gene lookup returns CDR1 LGHNT and CDR2 FRNRAP. CDR3 nucleotide sequence: TGTGCTAGTGGTTTGGTGGGCTCAAGCGGACAGGGGCCCCAGCATTTT. It yields the protein CASGLVGSSGQGPQHF.

This chain connects TRBV6-6 to TRBJ1-5; D is ambiguous. CDR3 size: 15 residues. CDR1 is MNHNY, CDR2 SVGAGI, per germline (reference sequence). The ends were cut back, 5 bases at V and 6 bases at J, with 17 bases in the middle. Here the CDR3 reads CASSRSEARGQPQHF. The CDR3 nucleotides read TGTGCCAGCAGTCGCTCCGAGGCAAGAGGTCAGCCCCAGCATTTT.

This clone was seen a handful of times. The chain uses TRBV6-1 and TRBJ2-7, with TRBD2 as a possible D gene (7 bases). The germline V gene encodes CDR1 MNHNS and CDR2 SASEGT. Deletions cut 10 bases from V and 4 bases from J, with 14 bases between. The CDR3 is 12 amino acids. CDR3 nucleotide sequence: TGTGCCATTGGGGAGGGGGGGTACGAGCAGTACTTC. The encoded protein is CAIGEGGYEQYF.

V gene TRBV6-1 combines with J gene TRBJ2-1; 12 nucleotides match TRBD2. From germline, CDR1 is MNHNS and CDR2 SASEGT. The CDR3 is 15 residues long. V gave up 1 base and J gave up 7 bases; unmatched junction bases: 2. The chain's CDR3 is CASSEGTSGINEQFF. The CDR3 DNA reads as TGTGCCAGCAGTGAAGGGACTAGCGGGATAAATGAGCAGTTCTTC.